This T cell receptor (beta chain) was identified in a study of T cells in Graves' hyperthyroidism and ophthalmopathy (dated by TCRdb to about 2019). About the full investigation: Peripheral blood was collected at initial diagnosis, before any treatment. A discovery cohort of about a hundred patients, roughly 45 with Graves' ophthalmopathy and over 55 with stable Graves' hyperthyroidism, was used to find distinguishing TCR V-J signatures. An independent validation cohort of under 20 hyperthyroidism patients and 17 patients who later progressed to ophthalmopathy tested prospective prediction of ophthalmopathy. The roughly 90 discovery patients were divided at random into training and test sets in a 7:3 ratio. In addition, the study compared T-cell repertoires in thyroid tissue and in blood from about 6 Graves' hyperthyroidism patients. Once sampling was done, hyperthyroidism patients were given methimazole at a starting dose of 30 mg daily, whereas ophthalmopathy patients were given high-dose intravenous methylprednisolone. According to the paper, TCR Vbeta CDR3 sequencing was carried out on more than 120 peripheral blood samples, which came from approximately 41 ophthalmopathy, approximately 78 hyperthyroidism and around 17 progressor patients. Results the study describes overall, beyond this receptor: In validation, progression to ophthalmopathy was predicted by the model with 70.59% sensitivity and roughly 76% specificity, a median of about 6.8 months before onset. Blood samples also contained most of the expanded thyroid clonotypes (frequency above 0.001), which suggests that blood repertoires may reflect thyroid immune responses. No statistical method was used to fix the sample size in advance, and group allocation was not hidden from the investigators. A model built on a 13 V-J signature distinguished ophthalmopathy from stable hyperthyroidism, reaching around 87% sensitivity and 81.08% specificity in cross-validation and 80%/75% in testing.

This clonotype was counted between two and nine times. This receptor's antigen is unknown. A read error may be the cause here, since a much bigger clone is one base away. TCR beta CDR3 regions were amplified from RNA transcripts. The TCR CDR3 was subjected to a first round of RT-PCR using the HTBI primer set and the Qiagen OneStep RT-PCR kit. A second multiplex PCR round built the libraries, followed by size selection and purification. The libraries were sequenced on an Illumina HiSeq2000 using paired-end 100 bp reads. The paper's data handling went like this. SOAPnuke was used to process the raw data, with reads discarded if the reads contained adapters or uncalled bases, had a mean Phred below 15, or lacked an exact constant-primer or identifier match. COPE v1.2.5 was used to merge high-quality paired reads, and clonotypes were defined as unique nucleotide sequences. MiTCR v1.1 was used to align clonotypes to the IMGT TRBV, TRBD and TRBJ reference segments. The analysis included only V-J combinations with a frequency above 0.0001, which together covered 99.2% of the repertoires. The TCS score was defined as F50 (clonal expansion) divided by E x V (chaos), with BLOSUM62-based TCRdist calculated between CDR3 peptides within each V-J. Welch's t-statistics and random forest reduced 450 to 600 V-J features to about 12, which were used in a naive Bayes classifier (R e1071). Clones were called with MiXCR by TCRdb after fastp trimmed the public reads at Q25, and only in-frame beta chains were retained. Each entry is one CDR3 protein sequence, shown with its most common DNA and genes. TCRdb's processing, not the authors', yielded these V and J calls. The table for this sample lists over 350,000 distinct CDR3 sequences; roughly 13% of them were counted only once. 25% to 30% of the sample is held by the ten biggest clonotypes.

Sequences LGHDT (CDR1) and YNNKEL (CDR2) are obtained from the germline V gene (reference sequence). Reading from cysteine to phenylalanine, the CDR3 counts 16 amino acids. Of the read, only the CDR3 DNA is kept; its 48 bases are in frame from base 1. Ophthalmopathy patients had moderately to severely active disease, Clinical Activity Score of at least 3, NOSPECS grade of at least 4, and duration under 3 months. Any patient with an uncontrolled infection, another autoimmune disease, pregnancy or lactation was excluded. Diagnoses were established on the basis of clinical symptoms, serum thyroxine and TRAb, thyroid ultrasound, and orbital computed tomography. PBMCs were separated from under 12 ml of fresh peripheral blood using Ficoll-Paque density gradient centrifugation. Total RNA was extracted with Trizol reagent, and quality was checked on an Agilent 2100 Bioanalyzer.

Recombination linked TRBV3-1 to TRBJ2-1, with no reliable assignment of the D segment. This receptor was obtained from a man over 45 with Graves' ophthalmopathy. Material for sequencing was blood. The CDR3 in this case is CTSSHARAGVDGEQFF. DNA sequence: TGTACCAGCAGCCATGCACGGGCCGGCGTGGACGGTGAGCAGTTCTTC.